This T cell receptor (beta chain) comes out of a study of T-cell memory formation after mild COVID-19. Study context: Clustering of TCRs was largely donor specific. Regarding the study as a whole: Contracting CD4+ clones sat mainly in CM and EM; CD8+ in EMRA. Nothing confirmed that second-wave clones peaking on day 37 were specific for SARS-CoV-2.

For this clonotype: Antigen specificity is unknown.

Researchers used 5'RACE with constant-segment primers to make TCR alpha and TCR beta cDNA libraries that carry sample barcodes and UMIs. MiXCR was run by TCRdb on the 5' RACE reads, yielding one entry per CDR3 protein. Of 530,000 or so distinct CDR3 sequences detected, roughly 17% appear once; the ten largest clones hold less than 10%. Trimming took 2 bases from V and 5 from J, leaving 12 bases between them. Per the germline V gene, CDR1 is KGHSH and CDR2 is LQKENI. This CDR3 spans 14 amino acids. This receptor was obtained from an adult woman who had mild COVID-19 (a few samples of this study predate the infection). Cell type and time point are not known. The sample consisted of PBMCs or a T cell subset sorted from them (not recorded which). The gene calls are TRBV18 and TRBJ2-5, with D perhaps TRBD1 (6 bases). For the CDR3, the DNA is TGTGCCAGCTCACCAGTTACAGGGTCGGAGACCCAGTACTTC. This codes for CASSPVTGSETQYF.